Sequencing of this T cell receptor beta chain was carried out in a study of T cells in Graves' hyperthyroidism and ophthalmopathy (dated by TCRdb to about 2019). Broadly, across the study: Peripheral blood was collected at initial diagnosis, before any treatment. To identify distinguishing TCR V-J signatures, a discovery cohort of 100 or so patients was used, comprising 40 to 45 with Graves' ophthalmopathy and 55 to 65 with stable Graves' hyperthyroidism. Prospective prediction of ophthalmopathy was tested in an independent validation cohort of approximately 19 hyperthyroidism patients and 15 to 17 patients who later progressed to ophthalmopathy. The 75 to 100 discovery patients were randomly split 7:3 into training and test sets. The study also compared thyroid tissue and blood T-cell repertoires from 5 to 7 Graves' hyperthyroidism patients. After blood sampling, hyperthyroidism patients were treated with methimazole at a starting dose of 30 mg daily, and ophthalmopathy patients were treated with high-dose intravenous methylprednisolone. TCR Vbeta CDR3 sequencing of approximately 140 peripheral blood samples (about 45 ophthalmopathy, 75 hyperthyroidism and some 17 progressor patients) is reported in the paper. Broader findings and caveats from the paper: Sample size was not statistically predetermined, and investigators were not blinded to group allocation. In validation, the model predicted progression to ophthalmopathy with roughly 70% sensitivity and 72% to 85% specificity, a median of about 6 months before onset. A 13 V-J signature model separated ophthalmopathy from stable hyperthyroidism, with approximately 86% sensitivity and 81.08% specificity in cross-validation and 80%/75% in testing. Most expanded thyroid clonotypes (frequency above 0.001) were also detected in blood, suggesting blood repertoires may reflect thyroid immune responses.

There are 16 amino acids in the CDR3, from cysteine to phenylalanine inclusive. Here the CDR3 DNA is all that survives: 48 bases in frame from base 1. CDR1 MNHEY and CDR2 SMNVEV were looked up in the germline V gene (reference sequence). Relative to germline, V is missing 2 bases and J is missing 4 bases, with 11 bases of the junction outside any gene match. The TCR beta CDR3 regions were amplified from the RNA transcripts. For the first round of RT-PCR on the TCR CDR3, the HTBI primer set was used together with the Qiagen OneStep RT-PCR kit. A second multiplex PCR round built the libraries, followed by size selection and purification. The libraries were sequenced on an Illumina HiSeq2000 using paired-end 100 bp reads. The source study handled its data this way. Raw data were processed with SOAPnuke, discarding reads with adapters, uncalled bases, mean Phred below 15, or no exact constant-primer or identifier match. COPE v1.2.5 was used to merge high-quality paired reads, and clonotypes were defined as unique nucleotide sequences. MiTCR v1.1 was used to align clonotypes to the IMGT TRBV, TRBD and TRBJ reference segments. The analysis was restricted to V-J combinations with a frequency above 0.0001, which together covered 99% to 99.2% of the repertoires. A TCS score was defined as the ratio of F50 (clonal expansion) to E x V (chaos), with BLOSUM62-based TCRdist applied between CDR3 peptides within each V-J. Welch's t-statistics and random forest reduced around 550 V-J features to roughly 13, which were used in a naive Bayes classifier (R e1071). TCRdb reanalyzed the raw reads on its own, using fastp at Q25 for trimming and MiXCR for clone calling, and kept in-frame beta chains. One record per CDR3 amino acid sequence lists the most common genes and DNA. The V and J calls, along with clone size, are taken from TCRdb and not from the paper's own processing. The sample table contains 700,000 or so distinct CDR3 sequences; only one count was recorded for about 17% of them. The ten largest clones take up over 7.5% of the sample.

The table lists this clonotype with many counts. Its antigen is currently not known. Base qualities are not recorded, but no much larger clone differs from it by a single base. Stable Graves' hyperthyroidism was defined as no progression to ophthalmopathy during 18 months of follow-up. Hyperthyroidism patients were newly diagnosed, with disease duration under 2 months, and aged 18 to 65 years. Any patient with an uncontrolled infection, another autoimmune disease, pregnancy or lactation was excluded. Diagnoses were based on clinical symptoms, serum thyroxine and TRAb, thyroid ultrasound and orbital computed tomography. Ficoll-Paque density gradient centrifugation was used to isolate PBMCs from about 9.4 ml of fresh peripheral blood. Total RNA was extracted with Trizol reagent, and quality was checked on an Agilent 2100 Bioanalyzer.

The source is a young man with Graves' hyperthyroidism. The chain couples TRBV27 to TRBJ2-7, with 7 middle bases fitting TRBD2. Sequenced input: blood. The bases are TGTGCCAGCAGTTTAGGAGCGGGACGGACACGGTACGAGCAGTACTTC. Its translation is CASSLGAGRTRYEQYF.